This T cell receptor (beta chain) came from a study of lymphopenia after photon versus proton radiotherapy. This clone was counted once. Its antigen is not known. Study conclusions and caveats: Oligoclonal CD8+ Temra expansion after nadir drove photon patients' diversity drop. A bigger post-nadir fall in TCR diversity correlated inversely with survival time in deceased patients. Photon-treated patients lost naive T cells and TCR diversity; proton-treated stayed stable.

Sequencing used immunoSEQ multiplex PCR; TCRdb keeps in-frame clones, though not all of them. The sample carries about 160,000 clones, around nine tenths recorded once. Trimming stripped 5 bases from V and 9 bases from J, with 14 bases between. Germline CDR1 and CDR2: SSHAT and FNYEAQ (reference sequence). The CDR3 contains 13 residues. The rearrangement links TRBV7-7 to TRBJ2-1, with D maybe TRBD2 (7 bases). The TCR comes from a man aged 50-60 years with gastric cancer. The sequenced sample was peripheral blood, obtained from a patient treated with photon-based radiotherapy. CDR3 in amino acids: CASSTLGGAEQFF. The CDR3 nucleotides read TGTGCCAGCAGCACCCTAGGGGGGGCTGAGCAGTTCTTC.